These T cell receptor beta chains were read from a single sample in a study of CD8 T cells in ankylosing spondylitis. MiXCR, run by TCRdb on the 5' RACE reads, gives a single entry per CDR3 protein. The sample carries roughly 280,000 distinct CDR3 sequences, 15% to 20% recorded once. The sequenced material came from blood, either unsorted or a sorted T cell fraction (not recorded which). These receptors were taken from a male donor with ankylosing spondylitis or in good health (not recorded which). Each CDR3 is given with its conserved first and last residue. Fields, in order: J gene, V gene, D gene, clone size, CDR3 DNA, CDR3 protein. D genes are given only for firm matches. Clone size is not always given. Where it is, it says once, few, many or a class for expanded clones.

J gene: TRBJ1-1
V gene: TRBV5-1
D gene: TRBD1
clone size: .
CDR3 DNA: TGCGCCAGCAGCCCACGGACAGGGCCACAAAACACTGAAGCTTTCTTT
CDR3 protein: CASSPRTGPQNTEAFF

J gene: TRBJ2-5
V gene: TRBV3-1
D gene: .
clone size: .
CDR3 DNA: TGTGCCAGCAGCCCACTTGGCCCTCAGACCCAGTACTTC
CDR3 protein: CASSPLGPQTQYF

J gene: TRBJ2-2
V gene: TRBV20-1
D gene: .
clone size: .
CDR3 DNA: TGCAGTGCTAGAGACAGGGTTGGGACCGGGGAGCTGTTTTTT
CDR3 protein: CSARDRVGTGELFF

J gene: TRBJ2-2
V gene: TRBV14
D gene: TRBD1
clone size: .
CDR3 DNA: TGTGCCAGCAGCCCGACAGGGTGGTGGACCGGGGAGCTGTTTTTT
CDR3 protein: CASSPTGWWTGELFF

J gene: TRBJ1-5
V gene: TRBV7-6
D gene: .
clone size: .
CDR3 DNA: TGTGCCAGCAGCTTAGCAGGGCACCAGCCCCAGCATTTT
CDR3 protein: CASSLAGHQPQHF

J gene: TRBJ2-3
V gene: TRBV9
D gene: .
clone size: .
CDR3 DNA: TGTGCCAGCAGCGTAATCCCTGGCGATACGCAGTATTTT
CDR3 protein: CASSVIPGDTQYF

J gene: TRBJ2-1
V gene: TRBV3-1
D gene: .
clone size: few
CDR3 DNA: TGTGCCAGCAGCCACTCTAGATTAACCACCTACAATGAGCAGTTCTTC
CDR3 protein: CASSHSRLTTYNEQFF

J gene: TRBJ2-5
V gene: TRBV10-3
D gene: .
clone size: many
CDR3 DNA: TGTGCCATCAGTGAGAGGTACCAAGAGACCCAGTACTTC
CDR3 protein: CAISERYQETQYF

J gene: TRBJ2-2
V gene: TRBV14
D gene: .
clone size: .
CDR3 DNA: TGTGCCAGCAGCCATCAGACCACCGGGGAGCTGTTTTTT
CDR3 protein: CASSHQTTGELFF

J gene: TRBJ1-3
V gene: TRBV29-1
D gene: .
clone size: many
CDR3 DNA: TGCAGCGTTTCGGATATCTCTGGAAACACCATATATTTT
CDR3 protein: CSVSDISGNTIYF

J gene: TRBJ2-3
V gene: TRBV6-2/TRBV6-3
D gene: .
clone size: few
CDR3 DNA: TGTGCCAGCAGACCGGGACTCCTTCAAGATACGCAGTATTTT
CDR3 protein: CASRPGLLQDTQYF

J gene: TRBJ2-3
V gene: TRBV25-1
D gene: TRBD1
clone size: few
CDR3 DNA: TGTGCCAGCAGTGGCCGGGACAGGGGACAAGATACGCAGTATTTT
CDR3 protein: CASSGRDRGQDTQYF

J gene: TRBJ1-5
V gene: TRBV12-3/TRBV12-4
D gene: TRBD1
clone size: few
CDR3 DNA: TGTGCCAGCAGTTTGGGCCAGGGGGCGAGTAGCAATCAGCCCCAGCATTTT
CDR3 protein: CASSLGQGASSNQPQHF

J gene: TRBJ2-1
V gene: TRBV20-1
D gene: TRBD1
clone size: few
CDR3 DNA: TGCAGTGCTAGTGGGACAGGGTGGGGCAATGAGCAGTTCTTC
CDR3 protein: CSASGTGWGNEQFF

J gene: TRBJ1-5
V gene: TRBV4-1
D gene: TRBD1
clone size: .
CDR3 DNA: TGCGCCAGCAGCCAAGAGGCGGACAGGGCTAACAATCAGCCCCAGCATTTT
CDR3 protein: CASSQEADRANNQPQHF

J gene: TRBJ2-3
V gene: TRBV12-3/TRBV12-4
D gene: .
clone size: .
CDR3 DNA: TGTGCCAGCAGTTTAGTAGGGCTAGCTGGCGCCTATGATACGCAGTATTTT
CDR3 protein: CASSLVGLAGAYDTQYF

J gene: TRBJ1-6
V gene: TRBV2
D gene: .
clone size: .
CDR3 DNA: TGTGCCAGCAGTGAATTGGGGGAATGGAATTCACCCCTCCACTTT
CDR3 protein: CASSELGEWNSPLHF

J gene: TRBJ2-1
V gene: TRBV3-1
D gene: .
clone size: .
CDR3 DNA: TGTGCCAGCAGCCAAAGGCCTCCCGCCCAGGGGACGAATGAGCAGTTCTTC
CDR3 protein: CASSQRPPAQGTNEQFF

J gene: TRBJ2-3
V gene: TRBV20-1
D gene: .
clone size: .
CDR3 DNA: TGCAGTGCTAGGGACGACTATACAGATACGCAGTATTTT
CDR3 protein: CSARDDYTDTQYF

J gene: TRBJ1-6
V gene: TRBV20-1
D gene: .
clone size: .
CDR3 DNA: TGCAGTGCTAGGCAACTCAGGGGAGTTACCTATAATTCACCCCTCCACTTT
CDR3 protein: CSARQLRGVTYNSPLHF

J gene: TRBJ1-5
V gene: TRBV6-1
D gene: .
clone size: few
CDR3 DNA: TGTGCCAGCAAGGAGTGGTCATTAGGCAATCAGCCCCAGCATTTT
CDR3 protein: CASKEWSLGNQPQHF

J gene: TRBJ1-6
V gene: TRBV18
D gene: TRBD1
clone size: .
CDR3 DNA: TGTGCCAGCTCACCACAGGGGGCCCATTCACCCCTCCACTTT
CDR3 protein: CASSPQGAHSPLHF

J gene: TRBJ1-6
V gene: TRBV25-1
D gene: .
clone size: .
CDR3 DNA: TGTGCCAGCAGGGACAAAGGACTTCTCCACTTT
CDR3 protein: CASRDKGLLHF

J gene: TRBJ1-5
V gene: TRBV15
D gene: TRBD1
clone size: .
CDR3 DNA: TGTGCCACCAGCACGAAGATAGTGCGGGACAGGGCTGAGGGCTATAGCAATCAGCCCCAGCATTTT
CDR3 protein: CATSTKIVRDRAEGYSNQPQHF

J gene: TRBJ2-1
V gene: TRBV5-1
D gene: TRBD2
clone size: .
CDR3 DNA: TGCGACAGCAGCTTGGGACTAGCGGGCCTCTCCTACAATGAGCAGTTCTTC
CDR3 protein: CDSSLGLAGLSYNEQFF

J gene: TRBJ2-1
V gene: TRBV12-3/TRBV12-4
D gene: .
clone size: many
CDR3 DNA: TGTGCCAGCAGGGGGGGTGAGCAGTTCTTC
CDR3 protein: CASRGGEQFF

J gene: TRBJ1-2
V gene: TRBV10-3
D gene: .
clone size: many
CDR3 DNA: TGTGCCATCACCGATGGGGGAACCGATGGCTACACCTTC
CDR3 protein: CAITDGGTDGYTF

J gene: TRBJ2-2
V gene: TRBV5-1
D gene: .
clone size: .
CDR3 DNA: TGCGCCAGCAGCTGGCGGGACGCGAACACCGGGGAGCTGTTTTTT
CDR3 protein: CASSWRDANTGELFF

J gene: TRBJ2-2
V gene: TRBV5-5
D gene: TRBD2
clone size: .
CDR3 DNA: TGTGCCAGCAGTATGACTAGGACTAGCGGGGGACACACCGGGGAGCTGTTTTTT
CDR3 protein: CASSMTRTSGGHTGELFF

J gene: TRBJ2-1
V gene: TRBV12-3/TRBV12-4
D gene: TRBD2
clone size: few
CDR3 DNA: TGTGCCAGCAGACCGACTAGCGGGCCACACAATGAGCAGTTCTTC
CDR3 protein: CASRPTSGPHNEQFF

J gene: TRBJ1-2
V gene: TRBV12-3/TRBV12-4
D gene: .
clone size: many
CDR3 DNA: TGTGCCAGCAGGATGAGACAGTCCTACACCTTC
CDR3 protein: CASRMRQSYTF

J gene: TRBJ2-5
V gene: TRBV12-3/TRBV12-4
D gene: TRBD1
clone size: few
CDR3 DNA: TGTGCCAGCAGTTTAGGGCAGGGGGCGAAAGAGACCCAGTACTTC
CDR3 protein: CASSLGQGAKETQYF

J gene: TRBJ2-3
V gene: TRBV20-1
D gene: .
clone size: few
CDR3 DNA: TGCAGTGCTAGAGATAAAGGGAACAACCCCCTGGGGACGCAGTATTTT
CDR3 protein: CSARDKGNNPLGTQYF

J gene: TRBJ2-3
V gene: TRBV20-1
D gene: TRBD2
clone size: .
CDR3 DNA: TGCAGTGCTAGGGGAGACCTTAGCGGGAGAGGGGCAGATACGCAGTATTTT
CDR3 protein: CSARGDLSGRGADTQYF

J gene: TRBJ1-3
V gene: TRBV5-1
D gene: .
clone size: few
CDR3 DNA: TGCGCCAGCAGCGCAGCGGGACTCAACTCTGGAAACACCATATATTTT
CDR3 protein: CASSAAGLNSGNTIYF

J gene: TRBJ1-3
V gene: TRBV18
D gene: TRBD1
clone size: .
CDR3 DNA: TGTGCCAGCTCACCATCCGGGACAGGGAGAAACACCATATATTTT
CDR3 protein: CASSPSGTGRNTIYF

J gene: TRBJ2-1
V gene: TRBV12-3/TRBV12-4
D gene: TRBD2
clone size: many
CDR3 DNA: TGTGCCAGCAGCAGGGGAGCGGGGGTTTACAATGAGCAGTTCTTC
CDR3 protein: CASSRGAGVYNEQFF

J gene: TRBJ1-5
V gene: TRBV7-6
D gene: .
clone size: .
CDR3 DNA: TGTGCCAGCAGCTTGGACCTGACTCAGCCCCAGCATTTT
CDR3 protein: CASSLDLTQPQHF

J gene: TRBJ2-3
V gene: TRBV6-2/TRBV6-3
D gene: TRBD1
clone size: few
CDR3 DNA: TGTGCCAGCAAGTTACGACAACTCGGGACAGGGAAGTATTTT
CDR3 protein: CASKLRQLGTGKYF

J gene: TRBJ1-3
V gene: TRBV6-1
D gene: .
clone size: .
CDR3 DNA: TGTGCCAGCAGGCTCTCCTTTGAGGTTGGAAACACCATATATTTT
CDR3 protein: CASRLSFEVGNTIYF

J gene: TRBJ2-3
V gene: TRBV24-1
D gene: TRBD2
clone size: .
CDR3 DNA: TGTGCCACCAGTGTGGCTAGCGGGGGCCGGGGCACAGATACGCAGTATTTT
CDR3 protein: CATSVASGGRGTDTQYF

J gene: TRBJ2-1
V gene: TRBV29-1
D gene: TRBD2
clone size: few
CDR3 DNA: TGCAGCGTGGAGCGGGGCTACAATGAGCAGTTCTTC
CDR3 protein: CSVERGYNEQFF

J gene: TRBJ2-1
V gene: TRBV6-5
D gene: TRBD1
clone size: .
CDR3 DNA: TGTGCCAGCAGTTACTCGATGCAGGGGGCTACCAATGAGCAGTTCTTC
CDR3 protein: CASSYSMQGATNEQFF

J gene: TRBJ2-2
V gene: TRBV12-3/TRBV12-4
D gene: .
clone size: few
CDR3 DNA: TGTGCCAGCAGTCCCGGACACACCGCGGGCACCGGGGAGCTGTTTTTT
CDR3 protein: CASSPGHTAGTGELFF

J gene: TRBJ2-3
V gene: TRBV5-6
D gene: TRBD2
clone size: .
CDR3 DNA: TGTGCCAGCAGCCCGCTCCCCGGGACTAGCGGCCGGCTGGCAGATACGCAGTATTTT
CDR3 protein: CASSPLPGTSGRLADTQYF

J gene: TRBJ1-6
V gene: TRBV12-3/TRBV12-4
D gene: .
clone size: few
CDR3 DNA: TGTGCCAGCAGTTTAACGGGGGCTAAATCACCCCTCCACTTT
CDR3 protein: CASSLTGAKSPLHF

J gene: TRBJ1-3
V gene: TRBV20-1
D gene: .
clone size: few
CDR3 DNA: TGCAGTGCTAGAGATGGGGAAGGGATAGGAAACACCATATATTTT
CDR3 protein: CSARDGEGIGNTIYF

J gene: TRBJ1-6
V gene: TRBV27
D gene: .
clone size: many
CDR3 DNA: TGTGCCAGCAGTTTTTTTGGGTCACCCCTCCACTTT
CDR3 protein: CASSFFGSPLHF

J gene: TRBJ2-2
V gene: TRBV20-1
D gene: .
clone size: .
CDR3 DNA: TGCAGTGCTGACCGGAGGGGGGCGTCGAACACCGGGGAGCTGTTTTTT
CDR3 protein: CSADRRGASNTGELFF

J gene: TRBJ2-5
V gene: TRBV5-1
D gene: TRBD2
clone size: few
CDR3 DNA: TGCGCCAGCAGCTGGGGACTAGCGGGAGTGCGGGCAGAGACCCAGTACTTC
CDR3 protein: CASSWGLAGVRAETQYF